This paragraph reports one T cell receptor (beta chain). The data belong to a study of control samples from healthy donors and cancer patients. Here immunoSEQ multiplex PCR was the method, and the copy in TCRdb shows in-frame clones only, minus some. The sample lists around 100,000 clones; around 89% were seen once. The V end was cut by 5 bases, the J end by 7 bases, with 12 bases between. CDR3 length equals 13 residues. The germline V gene encodes CDR1 MNHNY and CDR2 SVGAGI (reference sequence). V and J are TRBV6-6 and TRBJ1-5, with D possibly matching TRBD1 (5 bases). The receptor was isolated from a man aged 55 to 70 with lung cancer. The specimen was PBMCs. The CDR3 spells CASSRGRGQPQHF. CDR3 sequence (DNA): TGTGCCAGCAGTCGGGGGAGAGGACAGCCCCAGCATTTT.